The T cell receptor beta chain under discussion was sequenced for a study of blood T cell repertoires in COVID-19. Study in general: The United States, Italy and Spain provided the acute and convalescent COVID-19 samples.

The method was immunoSEQ multiplex PCR; TCRdb's version includes in-frame clones alone and lacks a portion of them. The sample yields about 210,000 clones, roughly 87% seen once. The sequenced sample was PBMCs or T cells enriched from blood (not recorded which). The sequence derives from a man aged 18 to 35 with acute COVID-19.

The CDR3 coding sequence is TGTGCCAGCAGCCAAGATTCTACTACCGCGCAGTATTTT. It specifies CASSQDSTTAQYF. The rearrangement links TRBV3-1 (or the pseudogene TRBV3-2) to TRBJ2-3; D not certain. CDR3 length: 13 residues. Trimming took 0 bases from V and 10 from J, leaving 11 bases between them. The germline V gene has CDR1 LGHDT and CDR2 YNNKEL (reference sequence).